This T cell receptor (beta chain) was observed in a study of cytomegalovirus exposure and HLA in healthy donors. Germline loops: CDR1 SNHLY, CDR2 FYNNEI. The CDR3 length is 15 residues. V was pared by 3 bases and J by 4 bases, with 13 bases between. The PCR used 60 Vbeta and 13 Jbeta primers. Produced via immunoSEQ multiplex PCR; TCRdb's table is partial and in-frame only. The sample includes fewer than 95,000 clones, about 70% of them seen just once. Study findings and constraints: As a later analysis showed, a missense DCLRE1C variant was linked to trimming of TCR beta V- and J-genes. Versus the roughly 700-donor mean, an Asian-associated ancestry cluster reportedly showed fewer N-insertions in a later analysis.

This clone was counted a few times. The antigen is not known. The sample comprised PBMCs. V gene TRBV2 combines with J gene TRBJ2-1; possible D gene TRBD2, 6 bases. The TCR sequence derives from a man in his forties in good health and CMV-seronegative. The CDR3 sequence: CASSDLDGGYNEQFF. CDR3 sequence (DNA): TGTGCCAGCAGTGATCTGGACGGAGGGTACAATGAGCAGTTCTTC.